In its sample, the clone carrying this T cell receptor (beta chain) was seen a few times. Its antigen is undetermined. As handled by the study authors: Ranging from roughly 23,224 to 750,000, TCR counts per sample had a median value of 95,638. TCRdb re-analysed the RACE reads in MiXCR, keeping a single row per CDR3 protein. TCRdb, rather than the study authors, made the V and J calls. Of over 130,000 distinct CDR3 sequences listed, over 9.5% are singletons. This entry is derived from a study of human T cells and chemical hapten exposure. Study-wide results and limits: Expanded TCRs created a significantly greater count of big CDR3 similarity clusters than controls did.

Time point meaning: patch test 2, 6 weeks after DPC sensitization. The treatment: therapeutic diphenylcyclopropenone sensitization with weekly scalp DPC. Blood collection took place prior to placing each patch test. The sequencing here drew on whole blood, taken in connection with sensitization to the hapten diphenylcyclopropenone (DPC). The receptor was isolated from a woman between 45 and 60 years old with alopecia areata. Some clones in this sample may be carry-over from other donors' samples.

The CDR3: CASSFAGGGGTGELFF. CDR3 nucleotides: TGTGCCAGCAGCTTCGCGGGAGGAGGGGGCACCGGGGAGCTGTTTTTT. The rearrangement joins TRBV7-2 to TRBJ2-2; the match to TRBD2 covers 8 bases. This CDR3 region has 16 residues. CDR1 and CDR2 (germline): SGHTA, FQGNSA. The V segment lost 3 bases and the J segment 4 bases; nucleotides outside the gene matches: 7.